This is a list of T cell receptor beta chains from one sample in a study of shared clonotypes between healthy human individuals. Libraries were prepared by immunoSEQ multiplex PCR; TCRdb keeps only in-frame clonotypes and omits some of them. The table shows 2 million to 2.5 million clones, with 85% to 95% occurring only once. The material sequenced was naive CD4+ T cells from PBMCs. The receptors come from a man aged 18 to 35 in good health. Some clones in this sample may be carry-over from other donors' samples. CDR3s include the opening cysteine and the closing phenylalanine or tryptophan. Fields, in order: V gene, clone size, D gene, J gene, CDR3 protein, CDR3 DNA. D genes are given only for firm matches. Some rows have no size entry. The others give once, few or many, or a class for an expanded clone.

V: TRBV7-3; size: -; D: -; J: TRBJ1-1; CDR3: CASSKEVNTEAFF; DNA: TGTGCCAGCAGCAAGGAGGTGAACACTGAAGCTTTCTTT
V: TRBV18; size: -; D: -; J: TRBJ2-7; CDR3: CASSPMGVHEQYF; DNA: TGTGCCAGCTCACCAATGGGGGTTCACGAGCAGTACTTC
V: TRBV15; size: -; D: TRBD1; J: TRBJ2-1; CDR3: CATSSNPGQGWANEQFF; DNA: TGTGCCACCAGCAGCAACCCGGGACAGGGATGGGCCAATGAGCAGTTCTTC
V: TRBV19; size: -; D: -; J: TRBJ2-2; CDR3: CASSIQVNTGELFF; DNA: TGTGCCAGTAGTATACAGGTGAACACCGGGGAGCTGTTTTTT
V: TRBV13; size: -; D: TRBD1; J: TRBJ2-5; CDR3: CASSWTGRETQYF; DNA: TGTGCCAGCAGCTGGACAGGGCGGGAGACCCAGTACTTC
V: TRBV14; size: once; D: -; J: TRBJ2-3; CDR3: CASSQVRVGDTQYF; DNA: TGTGCCAGCAGCCAAGTCCGGGTTGGAGATACGCAGTATTTT
V: TRBV7-8; size: once; D: -; J: TRBJ2-2; CDR3: CASSLGGANTGELFF; DNA: TGTGCCAGCAGCTTAGGAGGGGCGAACACCGGGGAGCTGTTTTTT
V: TRBV6-1; size: -; D: TRBD2; J: TRBJ2-5; CDR3: CASSDQAGGWETQYF; DNA: TGTGCCAGCAGTGATCAGGCGGGGGGCTGGGAGACCCAGTACTTC
V: TRBV28; size: -; D: TRBD1; J: TRBJ2-3; CDR3: CASSPRTGADTDTQYF; DNA: TGTGCCAGCAGTCCGAGGACAGGGGCTGACACAGATACGCAGTATTTT
V: TRBV29-1; size: -; D: TRBD1; J: TRBJ1-5; CDR3: CSVGTTGGSSQHF; DNA: TGCAGCGTTGGTACGACAGGGGGTTCGTCCCAGCATTTT
V: TRBV9; size: -; D: -; J: TRBJ1-3; CDR3: CASSVAGWNGAGNTIYF; DNA: TGTGCCAGCAGCGTAGCTGGGTGGAATGGGGCTGGAAACACCATATATTTT